A selection of T cell receptor beta chains follows, all from one sample in a study of OX40 agonist ivuxolimab in advanced cancers. TCRdb's table, derived via immunoSEQ multiplex PCR, lists solely in-frame clones and lacks some. The sample contains roughly 80,000 clones, 65% to 90% of which appear only once. Sample: CD4+ or CD8+ T cells sorted from blood, taken in a trial of the OX40 agonist ivuxolimab. The receptor source for this set is an adult with an advanced solid tumor such as melanoma, head and neck, liver or kidney cancer. CDR3s include the opening cysteine and the closing phenylalanine or tryptophan. D genes are given only for firm matches. Not all rows give a size; the values are once, few, many and, for expanded clones, a class.

J,D,V,size,DNA,CDR3
TRBJ2-3,.,TRBV28,.,TGTGCCAGCAGGCCTATCGGGGGGCGGGCAGATACGCAGTATTTT,CASRPIGGRADTQYF
TRBJ2-7,.,TRBV30,few,TGTGCCTGGAGAGCCTACAACGAGCAGTACTTC,CAWRAYNEQYF
TRBJ2-1,TRBD1,TRBV4-1,.,TGCGCCAGCAGCCAAGTACAGGGGGCTGATGAGCAGTTCTTC,CASSQVQGADEQFF
TRBJ2-6,.,TRBV19,.,TGTGCCAGTAAGGAGGGTAAGTCTGGGGCCAACGTCCTGACTTTC,CASKEGKSGANVLTF
TRBJ1-2,.,TRBV7-9,.,TGTGCCAGCAGCCTGCGACAGGCCCACTATGGCTACACCTTC,CASSLRQAHYGYTF
TRBJ1-2,TRBD1,TRBV6-5,.,TGTGCCAGCAGTTCGGGACAGCGTTATGGCTACACCTTC,CASSSGQRYGYTF
TRBJ2-1,TRBD1,TRBV5-1,.,TGCGCCAGCAGTCAGACCGGGACAGGGCATGGAAGCTCCTACAATGAGCAGTTCTTC,CASSQTGTGHGSSYNEQFF
TRBJ1-1,.,TRBV4-3,.,TGCGCCAGCAGCCAAGATCGTTCGGGGGGGACTGAAGCTTTCTTT,CASSQDRSGGTEAFF
TRBJ2-3,.,TRBV2,.,TGTGCCAGCAGTGATAGGAGGGGTTCAGATACGCAGTATTTT,CASSDRRGSDTQYF
TRBJ2-5,TRBD2,TRBV7-2,.,TGTGCCAGCAGCTTATCCGGGGGGGCCGGAGAGACCCAGTACTTC,CASSLSGGAGETQYF
TRBJ2-1,TRBD1,TRBV7-2,.,TGTGCCAGCAGCTCTAATCCCCATAGGAAAGACAGGGTTTACAATGAGCAGTTCTTC,CASSSNPHRKDRVYNEQFF
TRBJ2-3,TRBD2,TRBV5-1,.,TGCGCCAGCAGCTTGCCCCGTATTGGGGGGGACACAGATACGCAGTATTTT,CASSLPRIGGDTDTQYF
TRBJ1-2,.,TRBV2,.,TGTGCCAGCAGACGACAAGTCTATGGCTACACCTTC,CASRRQVYGYTF
TRBJ2-7,.,TRBV4-1,.,TGCGCCAGCAGCCAAGGACTAGGAACTAGTTGGGACGAGCAGTACTTC,CASSQGLGTSWDEQYF
TRBJ2-2,TRBD2,TRBV6-5,.,TGTGCCAGCAGTTTACAGCGGGGCACCGGGGAGCTGTTTTTT,CASSLQRGTGELFF
TRBJ2-1,TRBD1,TRBV4-3,once,TGCGCCAGCAGCCGGCAGGGGGCCTCGTACAATGAGCAGTTCTTC,CASSRQGASYNEQFF
TRBJ1-5,.,TRBV30,once,TGTGCCTGGGGCAGCTTAGGACAGCCCCAGCATTTT,CAWGSLGQPQHF
TRBJ1-6,TRBD1,TRBV18,.,TGTGCCAGCTCACCACAGGGGGCTAATTCACCCCTCCACTTT,CASSPQGANSPLHF
TRBJ2-5,TRBD2,TRBV19,.,TGTGCCAGTAGGGGGATCGGACTAGCGGGCCGCCAAGAGACCCAGTACTTC,CASRGIGLAGRQETQYF
TRBJ1-2,.,TRBV6-5,once,TGTGCCAGCAGTTCCCCAAGGAACTATGGCTACACCTTC,CASSSPRNYGYTF
TRBJ1-5,.,TRBV7-2,.,TGTGCCAGCAGCGGTATGCGGGGCCCCAATCAGCCCCAGCATTTT,CASSGMRGPNQPQHF
TRBJ1-2,TRBD1,TRBV19,.,TGTGCCAGTAGTTTCCGGGACCCGAGAGGGGGCGGCTACACCTTC,CASSFRDPRGGGYTF
TRBJ2-1,.,TRBV7-3,.,TGTGCCAGCAGCCCGGGGAAATCTTGGAATGAGCAGTTCTTC,CASSPGKSWNEQFF
TRBJ2-5,.,TRBV2,few,TGTGCCAGCAGCCAAACACCGTACCAAGAGACCCAGTACTTC,CASSQTPYQETQYF
TRBJ2-3,TRBD2,TRBV30,.,TGTGCCTGGACTAGCGGGGGGGGCCCAGATACGCAGTATTTT,CAWTSGGGPDTQYF
TRBJ1-4,.,TRBV4-3,once,TGCGCCAGCAGCCAGGGCTCAGTGGGCCCCGGGGACGCCAAGAAAAAACTGTTTTTT,CASSQGSVGPGDAKKKLFF